Listed below are T cell receptor beta chains from one sample, sequenced in a study of T cells after somatic rescue of genetic block. Profiled with immunoSEQ multiplex PCR; TCRdb holds only in-frame clones, not every one. The sample holds some 15,000 clones, around 71% seen once. Sequencing was done on a sample of peripheral blood mononuclear cells (PBMCs). The origin of the receptors is a boy aged 5 to 17. CDR3s include the opening cysteine and the closing phenylalanine or tryptophan. Each record gives: CDR3 protein, CDR3 DNA, J gene, D gene, clone size, V gene. The D gene is left open where the match is weak. Some rows mark clone size as missing; the rest say once, few, many or name a class of expanded clone.

CDR3: CASSLGDRYQPQHF
DNA: TGTGCCAGCAGTTTAGGGGACAGATATCAGCCCCAGCATTTT
J: TRBJ1-5
D: TRBD1
size: few
V: TRBV28

CDR3: CAWAAGGSHTGELFF
DNA: TGTGCCTGGGCCGCCGGGGGGAGCCACACCGGGGAGCTGTTTTTT
J: TRBJ2-2
D: TRBD2
size: few
V: TRBV30

CDR3: CASSLFFGQDYEQYF
DNA: TGTGCCAGCAGCTTATTTTTCGGACAGGACTACGAGCAGTACTTC
J: TRBJ2-7
D: TRBD1
size: -
V: TRBV7-9

CDR3: CASSNRGSYGYTF
DNA: TGTGCCAGTAGTAACAGGGGTAGCTATGGCTACACCTTC
J: TRBJ1-2
D: TRBD1
size: -
V: TRBV19

CDR3: CASSLIPRTGGGYNSPLHF
DNA: TGTGCCAGCAGCTTAATACCCCGGACAGGGGGGGGATATAATTCACCCCTCCACTTT
J: TRBJ1-6
D: TRBD1
size: once
V: TRBV7-3

CDR3: CSVVGGNGYTF
DNA: TGCAGCGTTGTTGGGGGGAACGGCTACACCTTC
J: TRBJ1-2
D: -
size: -
V: TRBV29-1

CDR3: CAISEYGNTGELFF
DNA: TGTGCCATCAGTGAGTACGGGAACACCGGGGAGCTGTTTTTT
J: TRBJ2-2
D: -
size: -
V: TRBV10-3

CDR3: CAIASYNYGYTF
DNA: TGTGCCATCGCCTCTTACAACTATGGCTACACCTTC
J: TRBJ1-2
D: -
size: few
V: TRBV10-3

CDR3: CASSLGPLQRDTQYF
DNA: TGTGCCAGCAGCTTAGGCCCGCTGCAGCGGGATACGCAGTATTTT
J: TRBJ2-3
D: -
size: -
V: TRBV11-2

CDR3: CASSPVTGLQETQYF
DNA: TGTGCCAGCTCACCAGTGACAGGGTTACAAGAGACCCAGTACTTC
J: TRBJ2-5
D: TRBD1
size: -
V: TRBV18

CDR3: CASKSPPYEQYF
DNA: TGTGCCAGCAAGAGCCCCCCCTACGAGCAGTACTTC
J: TRBJ2-7
D: -
size: -
V: TRBV28

CDR3: CASSLVGRESRTGELFF
DNA: TGTGCCAGCAGCTTGGTAGGGCGGGAGAGTCGCACCGGGGAGCTGTTTTTT
J: TRBJ2-2
D: TRBD2
size: -
V: TRBV5-7

CDR3: CASSDGQEAFF
DNA: TGTGCCAGCAGCGACGGACAGGAAGCTTTCTTT
J: TRBJ1-1
D: -
size: -
V: TRBV7-3

CDR3: CASSLGAGGWSETQYF
DNA: TGTGCCAGCAGTCTTGGGGCGGGAGGATGGTCAGAGACCCAGTACTTC
J: TRBJ2-5
D: TRBD2
size: -
V: TRBV27

CDR3: CASSPRQMDYEQYF
DNA: TGTGCCAGCAGTCCCAGGCAGATGGACTACGAGCAGTACTTC
J: TRBJ2-7
D: -
size: -
V: TRBV6-1

CDR3: CASRNHNWAIEQYF
DNA: TGCGCCAGCAGAAACCATAATTGGGCTATCGAGCAGTACTTC
J: TRBJ2-7
D: -
size: -
V: TRBV5-1

CDR3: CSVVNTGELFF
DNA: TGCAGCGTCGTGAACACCGGGGAGCTGTTTTTT
J: TRBJ2-2
D: -
size: -
V: TRBV29-1

CDR3: CASSNPGLEEQYF
DNA: TGTGCCAGCAGTAACCCGGGACTAGAAGAGCAGTACTTC
J: TRBJ2-7
D: TRBD2
size: -
V: TRBV6-6

CDR3: CASSLARGTGFLEAFF
DNA: TGCGCCAGCAGCTTGGCCAGGGGGACAGGTTTCCTTGAAGCTTTCTTT
J: TRBJ1-1
D: TRBD1
size: -
V: TRBV5-1

CDR3: CASSPGGPDTQYF
DNA: TGTGCTAGCAGCCCAGGGGGGCCCGATACGCAGTATTTT
J: TRBJ2-3
D: -
size: -
V: TRBV7-7

CDR3: CASSDQMTGGKAYNEQFF
DNA: TGTGCCAGCAGTGACCAAATGACAGGGGGCAAAGCCTACAATGAGCAGTTCTTC
J: TRBJ2-1
D: TRBD1
size: -
V: TRBV2

CDR3: CASSGQGISPLHF
DNA: TGTGCCAGCAGTGGACAGGGGATTTCACCCCTCCACTTT
J: TRBJ1-6
D: TRBD1
size: -
V: TRBV2

CDR3: CASPPASGRPGYNEQFF
DNA: TGTGCCAGCCCTCCGGCTAGCGGGAGGCCGGGCTACAATGAGCAGTTCTTC
J: TRBJ2-1
D: TRBD2
size: once
V: TRBV28

CDR3: CASSELGQGVQPQHF
DNA: TGTGCCAGCAGTGAATTGGGACAGGGGGTGCAGCCCCAGCATTTT
J: TRBJ1-5
D: TRBD1
size: few
V: TRBV6-1

CDR3: CASSLSHENIQYF
DNA: TGTGCCAGCAGCTTAAGCCATGAAAACATTCAGTACTTC
J: TRBJ2-4
D: -
size: -
V: TRBV7-9

CDR3: CASRNNEQYF
DNA: TGTGCCAGCAGGAATAACGAGCAGTACTTC
J: TRBJ2-7
D: -
size: -
V: TRBV28

CDR3: CASSEQVQYF
DNA: TGTGCCAGCAGCGAACAAGTGCAGTACTTC
J: TRBJ2-7
D: -
size: few
V: TRBV2

CDR3: CAWSDQGAFSGNTIYF
DNA: TGTGCCTGGAGTGACCAGGGGGCTTTTAGTGGAAACACCATATATTTT
J: TRBJ1-3
D: TRBD1
size: medium-sized
V: TRBV30

CDR3: CASRFDSAGTSGIWDSYNEQFF
DNA: TGTGCCAGTAGATTCGACAGTGCCGGGACTAGCGGGATTTGGGACTCCTACAATGAGCAGTTCTTC
J: TRBJ2-1
D: TRBD2
size: -
V: TRBV19

CDR3: CASSPGTVTYEQYF
DNA: TGTGCCAGCTCACCAGGGACAGTAACCTACGAGCAGTACTTC
J: TRBJ2-7
D: TRBD1
size: few
V: TRBV18

CDR3: CASLFGGLSNEQFF
DNA: TGTGCCAGCCTCTTCGGGGGTCTTAGTAATGAGCAGTTCTTC
J: TRBJ2-1
D: -
size: medium-sized
V: TRBV7-9

CDR3: CAWSAHGVDGYTF
DNA: TGTGCCTGGAGTGCCCACGGGGTAGATGGCTACACCTTC
J: TRBJ1-2
D: -
size: -
V: TRBV30

CDR3: CASSFSGALNYGYTF
DNA: TGTGCCAGCAGCTTCTCCGGGGCTCTAAACTATGGCTACACCTTC
J: TRBJ1-2
D: -
size: -
V: TRBV7-2

CDR3: CASSLWDRGNTEAFF
DNA: TGTGCCAGCAGTTTATGGGACAGGGGGAACACTGAAGCTTTCTTT
J: TRBJ1-1
D: TRBD1
size: few
V: TRBV28

CDR3: CAWTKGLATYEQYF
DNA: TGTGCCTGGACCAAGGGACTAGCGACCTACGAGCAGTACTTC
J: TRBJ2-7
D: TRBD2
size: -
V: TRBV30

CDR3: CASSRQGALSSNQPQHF
DNA: TGTGCCAGTAGTCGGCAGGGGGCCTTGTCGAGCAATCAGCCCCAGCATTTT
J: TRBJ1-5
D: TRBD1
size: -
V: TRBV19

CDR3: CASSPDRDVGNTEAFF
DNA: TGTGCCAGCAGTCCTGACAGGGATGTAGGGAACACTGAAGCTTTCTTT
J: TRBJ1-1
D: TRBD1
size: once
V: TRBV27

CDR3: CASSPGLAGGVETQYF
DNA: TGCGCCAGCAGTCCGGGACTAGCGGGAGGAGTCGAGACCCAGTACTTC
J: TRBJ2-5
D: TRBD2
size: -
V: TRBV10-2

CDR3: CASSYTPTNEKLFF
DNA: TGCGCCAGCAGCTACACACCCACTAATGAAAAACTGTTTTTT
J: TRBJ1-4
D: -
size: -
V: TRBV5-1

CDR3: CASSFRGRTEAFF
DNA: TGTGCCAGCAGTTTTCGGGGGCGCACTGAAGCTTTCTTT
J: TRBJ1-1
D: -
size: -
V: TRBV27

CDR3: CASSPGGSYTEAFF
DNA: TGTGCCAGCAGCCCAGGGGGAAGTTACACTGAAGCTTTCTTT
J: TRBJ1-1
D: TRBD1
size: once
V: TRBV2

CDR3: CASSLKVGASFGYTF
DNA: TGTGCCAGCAGTTTAAAGGTGGGGGCCTCCTTTGGCTACACCTTC
J: TRBJ1-2
D: -
size: -
V: TRBV27

CDR3: CASSQGETGYSPLHF
DNA: TGCGCCAGCAGCCAAGGGGAAACGGGGTATTCACCCCTCCACTTT
J: TRBJ1-6
D: -
size: -
V: TRBV4-1

CDR3: CASSPGPRPGQETQYF
DNA: TGTGCCAGCAGCCCCGGACCGAGGCCAGGCCAAGAGACCCAGTACTTC
J: TRBJ2-5
D: -
size: -
V: TRBV5-4

CDR3: CASSWTPFTDTQYF
DNA: TGTGCCAGCAGCTGGACTCCTTTCACAGATACGCAGTATTTT
J: TRBJ2-3
D: -
size: once
V: TRBV27

CDR3: CSASRAETQYF
DNA: TGCAGTGCTAGCAGGGCGGAGACCCAGTACTTC
J: TRBJ2-5
D: -
size: large
V: TRBV20-1

CDR3: CASRGHRRTGELFF
DNA: TGTGCCAGCAGGGGCCATAGGAGGACCGGGGAGCTGTTTTTT
J: TRBJ2-2
D: -
size: -
V: TRBV6-5

CDR3: CASSGTSGSLLGDTQYF
DNA: TGTGCCAGCAGCGGGACTAGCGGGAGCCTCCTTGGAGATACGCAGTATTTT
J: TRBJ2-3
D: TRBD2
size: -
V: TRBV11-2